A single sample gave rise to the 23 T cell receptor beta chains below, sequenced in a study of Ad26.COV2.S vaccination and SARS-CoV-2 variants. The treatment denotes: approximately 18 received Ad26.COV2.S at low or high dose, single or two shots; several received placebo; per-sample allocation not given. Day 63 following the first vaccine or placebo injection was when the samples were taken. Using immunoSEQ multiplex PCR, the repertoire was profiled, and TCRdb retains in-frame clones only, with some absent. In the table there are about 410,000 clones, approximately 89% of which are singletons. The sequenced sample was peripheral blood, obtained in a trial of Ad26.COV2.S vaccine versus placebo. These receptors all come from a person between 18 and 60 years old who received the Ad26.COV2.S COVID-19 vaccine or a placebo.

This sequence joins TRBV3-1 (or the pseudogene TRBV3-2) and TRBJ1-1, with TRBD1 matching over 8 bases. This CDR3 has 16 amino acids. Germline V gene sequence: CDR1 LGHDT, CDR2 YNNKEL (reference sequence). V lost 4 bases and J lost 0; bases outside the gene matches: 7. CDR3 protein: CASSPGTGDMNTEAFF. CDR3 DNA sequence: TGTGCCAGCAGCCCGGGGACAGGCGACATGAACACTGAAGCTTTCTTT.

This chain uses TRBV6-5 with TRBJ2-5; 9 bases agree with TRBD2. CDR3 length equals 14 residues. Losses at the gene ends were 4 bases for V and 4 bases for J; bases not matched to a gene: 4. The germline gives CDR1 MNHEY, CDR2 SVGAGI. The CDR3 protein is CASSSGLARETQYF. The CDR3 coding sequence is TGTGCCAGCAGTTCGGGACTAGCTCGAGAGACCCAGTACTTC.

The chain carries TRBV6-6 and TRBJ1-5; tentative D call: TRBD1 (5 bases). Germline V gene data show CDR1 as MNHNY and CDR2 as SVGAGI (reference sequence). The CDR3 covers 16 residues. Deletions cut 4 bases from V and 4 bases from J, with 17 bases between. The CDR3: CASSLVEGRRNQPQHF. The CDR3, as DNA: TGTGCCAGCAGTTTGGTGGAGGGGAGGAGGAATCAGCCCCAGCATTTT.

This CDR3 reads CASSQGTAVDTQYF. The CDR3 nucleotides are TGTGCCAGCAGCCAAGGGACGGCGGTAGATACGCAGTATTTT. The rearrangement joins TRBV4-2 to TRBJ2-3; D gene uncertain. CDR1 is LGHNA and CDR2 is YNFKEQ in the germline V gene. Trimming took 1 base from V and 5 from J, leaving 10 bases between them. There are 14 residues in the CDR3.

In the case of this clone: Germline and junction disagree at one end, which may indicate a read error. The gene calls are TRBV5-1 and TRBJ2-3; no definite D call. Germline V CDR1 and CDR2: SGHRS, YFSETQ. The CDR3 extends over 15 amino acids. Here the CDR3 DNA reads TGCGCCAGCAGGTTGGGCAGCGTTAGCACAGATACGCAGTATTTT. Translating it yields CASRLGSVSTDTQYF.

This chain uses TRBV7-6 with TRBJ2-2; 14 positions match TRBD2. CDR3 length equals 17 residues. Trimming took 3 bases from V and 4 from J; bases not matched to a gene: 4. Germline-derived CDR1 and CDR2 are SGHVS and FNYEAQ. Here the CDR3 reads CASSLVGLAGVTGELFF. CDR3 bases: TGTGCCAGCAGCTTGGTGGGACTAGCGGGAGTCACCGGGGAGCTGTTTTTT.

V gene TRBV19 combines with J gene TRBJ1-1; tentative D call: TRBD1 (6 bases). Germline values: CDR1 LNHDA, CDR2 SQIVND (reference sequence). Trimming stripped 1 base from V and 1 base from J, with 19 bases between. The CDR3 runs 18 residues. CDR3 nucleotides: TGTGCCAGTAGTATAGGAACCGGGGGCGGGAGGGGGAACACTGAAGCTTTCTTT. It is translated as CASSIGTGGGRGNTEAFF.

The V and J genes are TRBV7-9 and TRBJ2-1, with 9 bases aligning to TRBD2. The CDR3 sequence is 16 residues long. Germline CDR1 and CDR2: SEHNR and FQNEAQ (reference sequence). V lost 2 bases to trimming and J lost 8 bases; unmatched junction nucleotides: 10. The CDR3 loop is CASSLLGLASGHEQFF. The CDR3, as DNA: TGTGCCAGCAGCTTACTAGGACTAGCGTCAGGGCATGAGCAGTTCTTC.

V gene TRBV19 combines with J gene TRBJ2-7; D is possibly TRBD2 (5 bases). The length of the CDR3 is 15 residues. Trimming took off 7 bases at V and 4 bases at J, with 20 bases between the two ends. Germline V gives CDR1 LNHDA, CDR2 SQIVND (reference sequence). This CDR3 reads CASKGAGGPSYEQYF. CDR3 sequence (DNA): TGTGCCAGTAAAGGTGCGGGCGGTCCCTCGTACGAGCAGTACTTC.

This sequence joins TRBV4-2 and TRBJ2-2; 11 bases are a match to TRBD2. Germline CDR1 and CDR2: LGHNA and YNFKEQ. V was pared by 8 bases and J by 2 bases, with 7 bases of the junction left unmatched. The CDR3 has 16 residues. CDR3 coding DNA: TGTGCCAGCCAGGGACTAGCGGATAGAAACACCGGGGAGCTGTTTTTT. This sequence encodes CASQGLADRNTGELFF.

The chain couples TRBV27 to TRBJ1-4, with D possibly TRBD1 on 6 matching bases. V shed 6 bases and J shed 5 bases, with 13 bases lying between them. Germline CDR1 and CDR2: MNHEY and SMNVEV (reference sequence). CDR3 size: 14 residues. Here the CDR3 reads CASRGTNLNEKLFF. CDR3 bases: TGTGCCAGCAGAGGGACAAATCTCAATGAAAAACTGTTTTTT. Combining the CDR3 with reference TRBV27 and TRBJ1-4 gives the whole variable domain EAQVTQNPRYLITVTGKKLTVTCSQNMNHEYMSWYRQDPGLGLRQIYYSMNVEVTDKGDVPEGYKVSRKEKRNFPLILESPSPNQTSLYFCASRGTNLNEKLFFGSGTQLSVL.

The V gene is TRBV7-2, the J gene TRBJ2-3; 8 bases fit TRBD2. The CDR3 is 16 amino acids. V was pared by 5 bases and J by 0 bases, with 7 bases of the junction left unmatched. Germline V CDR1 and CDR2: SGHTA, FQGNSA. CDR3 bases: TGTGCCAGCAGCCGCGGCGGGAGGTTTAGCACAGATACGCAGTATTTT. Protein: CASSRGGRFSTDTQYF.

This rearrangement joins TRBV4-1 to TRBJ2-1; D remains ambiguous. CDR1 is MGHRA, CDR2 YSYEKL, per germline. This CDR3 comprises 16 residues. V lost 3 bases to trimming and J lost 6 bases, with 18 bases between them. Here the CDR3 DNA reads TGCGCCAGCAGCCACGAAAGTCCTCCCATTCCCAATGAGCAGTTCTTC. Translated, it gives CASSHESPPIPNEQFF.

In this sample, this clone turned up a few times. The V and J genes are TRBV2 and TRBJ2-7; TRBD2 matches 9 bases. Germline values: CDR1 SNHLY, CDR2 FYNNEI. Trimming at V came to 2 bases and at J to 4 bases, leaving 6 bases not matched to a gene. CDR3 length equals 15 residues. The CDR3 coding sequence is TGTGCCAGCAGTGAACAGGGGACTAGCATGTACGAGCAGTACTTC. Residues: CASSEQGTSMYEQYF.

The V gene is TRBV6-1, the J gene TRBJ2-7, with TRBD1 matching 9 bases. This CDR3 has 18 residues. Germline CDR1 reads MNHNS; CDR2 reads SASEGT. The V segment lost 2 bases and the J segment 6 bases; nucleotides outside the gene matches: 17. The CDR3 reads CASSETNRGRGSRGEQYF. The CDR3 nucleotides read TGTGCCAGCAGTGAAACCAACAGGGGGCGCGGGTCCCGGGGCGAGCAGTACTTC.

The chain recombines TRBV28 with TRBJ2-7; unclear D gene. This CDR3 spans 13 amino acids. Germline CDR1 reads MDHEN; CDR2 reads SYDVKM. Trimming cost V 5 bases and J 2 bases, with 10 bases left between them. CDR3: CASSRPVTYEQYF. The CDR3 nucleotides are TGTGCCAGCAGTCGCCCGGTCACCTACGAGCAGTACTTC. Looking up the rest from reference TRBV28 and TRBJ2-7 gives the full variable domain: DVKVTQSSRYLVKRTGEKVFLECVQDMDHENMFWYRQDPGLGLRLIYFSYDVKMKEKGDIPEGYSVSREKKERFSLILESASTNQTSMYLCASSRPVTYEQYFGPGTRLTVT.

This chain links TRBV10-2 with TRBJ2-3; 13 bases fit TRBD2. The CDR3 has 14 amino acids. V was clipped by 7 bases and J by 4 bases; unmatched bases: 2. Germline V gives CDR1 WSHSY, CDR2 SAAADI. CDR3 sequence reads: CASIGLAGADTQYF. The CDR3, as DNA: TGCGCCAGCATCGGACTAGCGGGAGCAGATACGCAGTATTTT.

This sequence joins TRBV5-1 and TRBJ2-7; 7 bases are shared with TRBD2. The CDR3 totals 15 residues. V was clipped by 0 bases and J by 5 bases; unmatched bases: 8. Per the germline V gene, CDR1 is SGHRS and CDR2 is YFSETQ. The DNA of the CDR3 is TGCGCCAGCAGCTTGGTGGGACTACCCCTGAACGAGCAGTACTTC. It yields the protein CASSLVGLPLNEQYF.

This clone was seen a handful of times. The chain carries TRBV6-5 and TRBJ1-2, with D maybe TRBD1 (5 bases). Germline CDR1 MNHEY, CDR2 SVGAGI. The V end was cut by 2 bases, the J end by 1 base, with 8 bases between. The CDR3 spans 14 residues. The CDR3 reads CASSYKGVNYGYTF. The CDR3 DNA follows: TGTGCCAGCAGTTACAAAGGGGTTAACTATGGCTACACCTTC.

The CDR3 protein is CASSYEQGASGELFF. CDR3 sequence (DNA): TGCGCCAGCAGCTACGAACAGGGGGCAAGCGGGGAGCTGTTTTTT. This chain links TRBV5-1 with TRBJ2-2, with 9 bases aligning to TRBD1. J was trimmed by 7 bases and V by 3 bases; bases with no gene match: 7. CDR3 length equals 15 residues. Per the germline V gene, CDR1 is SGHRS and CDR2 is YFSETQ.

The rearrangement joins TRBV19 to TRBJ2-7; no reliable D call. Trimming cost V 2 bases and J 2 bases, with 10 bases left between them. Germline V lookup: CDR1 LNHDA, CDR2 SQIVND (reference sequence). The CDR3 is 14 residues long. CDR3 bases: TGTGCCAGTAGTATAACGGATCTTGCCTACGAGCAGTACTTC. Amino acids: CASSITDLAYEQYF. Looking up the rest from reference TRBV19 and TRBJ2-7 gives the full variable domain: DGGITQSPKYLFRKEGQNVTLSCEQNLNHDAMYWYRQDPGQGLRLIYYSQIVNDFQKGDIAEGYSVSREKKESFPLTVTSAQKNPTAFYLCASSITDLAYEQYFGPGTRLTVT.

This chain links TRBV5-1 with TRBJ2-7; the match to TRBD1 covers 8 bases. Losses at the gene ends were 4 bases for V and 2 bases for J; bases not matched to a gene: 5. This CDR3 comprises 14 residues. Germline CDR1 and CDR2: SGHRS and YFSETQ. CDR3 DNA: TGCGCCAGCAGCCGGGACAGGCAAACCTACGAGCAGTACTTC. It encodes CASSRDRQTYEQYF.

This chain links TRBV5-1 with TRBJ1-2, with TRBD1 matching over 8 bases. Germline lookup yields CDR1 SGHRS and CDR2 YFSETQ. V was pared by 4 bases and J by 10 bases, with 18 bases of the junction left unmatched. The CDR3 is 16 amino acids. This chain's CDR3 is CASSIGQTGAQRDYTF. CDR3 in DNA: TGCGCCAGCAGCATAGGCCAGACAGGGGCCCAACGTGACTACACCTTC.